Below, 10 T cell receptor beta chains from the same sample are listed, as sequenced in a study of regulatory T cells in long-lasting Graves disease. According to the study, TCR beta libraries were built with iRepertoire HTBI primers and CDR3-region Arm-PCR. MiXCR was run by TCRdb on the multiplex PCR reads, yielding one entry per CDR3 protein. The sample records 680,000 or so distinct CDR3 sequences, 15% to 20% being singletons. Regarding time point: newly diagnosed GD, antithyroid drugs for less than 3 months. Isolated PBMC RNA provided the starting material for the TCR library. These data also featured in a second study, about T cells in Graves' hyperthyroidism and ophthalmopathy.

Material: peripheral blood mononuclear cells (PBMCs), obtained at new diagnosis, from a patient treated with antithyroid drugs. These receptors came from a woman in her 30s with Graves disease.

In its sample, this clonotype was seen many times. CDR3 nucleotide sequence: TGTGCCAGCACGCTACTGGCGACAGGGAACACTGAAGCTTTCTTT. It is translated as CASTLLATGNTEAFF. This sequence joins TRBV19 and TRBJ1-1, with D perhaps matching TRBD1 (6 bases). This CDR3 comprises 15 residues. The germline V and J ends were trimmed by 9 bases and 1 base, with 18 bases remaining between them. Germline CDR1 is LNHDA and CDR2 is SQIVND (reference sequence).

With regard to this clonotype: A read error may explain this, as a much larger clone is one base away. The CDR3 nucleotides are TGTGCCAGCAGCAGGATAGGGGGCGAAGCTTTCTTT. Its protein is CASSRIGGEAFF. This chain joins TRBV6-1 and TRBJ1-1, with 7 bases identical to TRBD1. This CDR3 comprises 12 residues. Trimming at V came to 6 bases and at J to 8 bases, leaving 6 bases not matched to a gene. Germline CDR1 MNHNS, CDR2 SASEGT.

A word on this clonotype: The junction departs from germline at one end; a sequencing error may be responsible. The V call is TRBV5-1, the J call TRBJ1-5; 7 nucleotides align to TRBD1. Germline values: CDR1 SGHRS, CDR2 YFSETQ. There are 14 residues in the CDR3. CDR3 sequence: CASSSAGGTVTQHF. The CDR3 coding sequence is TGTGCCAGCAGCTCCGCAGGAGGGACAGTGACCCAGCATTTT.

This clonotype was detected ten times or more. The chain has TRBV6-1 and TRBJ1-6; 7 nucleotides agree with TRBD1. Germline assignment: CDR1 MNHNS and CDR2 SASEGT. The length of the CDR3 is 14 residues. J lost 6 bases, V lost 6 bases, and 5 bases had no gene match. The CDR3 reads CASRTGTVNSPLHF. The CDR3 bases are TGTGCCAGCAGGACCGGGACAGTTAATTCACCCCTCCACTTT.

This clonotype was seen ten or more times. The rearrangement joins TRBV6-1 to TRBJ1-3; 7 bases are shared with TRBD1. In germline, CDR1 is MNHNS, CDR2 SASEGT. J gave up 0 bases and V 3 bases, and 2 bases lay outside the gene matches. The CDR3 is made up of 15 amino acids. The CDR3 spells CASSDGQVSGNTIYF. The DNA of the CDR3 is TGTGCCAGCAGTGACGGACAGGTCTCTGGAAACACCATATATTTT.

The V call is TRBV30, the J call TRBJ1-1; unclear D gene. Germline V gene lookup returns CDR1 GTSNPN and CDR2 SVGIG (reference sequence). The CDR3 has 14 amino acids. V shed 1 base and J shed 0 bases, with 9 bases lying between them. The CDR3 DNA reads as TGTGCCTGGAGTGCAAGGCCGCTGAACACTGAAGCTTTCTTT. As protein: CAWSARPLNTEAFF.

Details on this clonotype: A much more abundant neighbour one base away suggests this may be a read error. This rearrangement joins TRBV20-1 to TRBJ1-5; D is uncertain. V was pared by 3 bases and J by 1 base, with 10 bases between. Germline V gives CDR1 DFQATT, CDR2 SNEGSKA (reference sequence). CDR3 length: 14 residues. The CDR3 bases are TGCAGTGCTAGTGGGGTTTTCAGCAATCAGCCCCAGCATTTT. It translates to CSASGVFSNQPQHF.

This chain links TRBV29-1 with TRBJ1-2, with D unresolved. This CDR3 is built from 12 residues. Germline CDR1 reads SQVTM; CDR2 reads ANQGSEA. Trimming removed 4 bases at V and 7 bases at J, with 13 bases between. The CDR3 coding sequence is TGCAGCGTTGTAATAGGAGCCTTTGGCTACACCTTC. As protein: CSVVIGAFGYTF. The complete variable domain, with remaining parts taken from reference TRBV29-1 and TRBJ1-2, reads SAVISQKPSRDICQRGTSLTIQCQVDSQVTMMFWYRQQPGQSLTLIATANQGSEATYESGFVIDKFPISRPNLTFSTLTVSNMSPEDSSIYLCSVVIGAFGYTFGSGTRLTVV.

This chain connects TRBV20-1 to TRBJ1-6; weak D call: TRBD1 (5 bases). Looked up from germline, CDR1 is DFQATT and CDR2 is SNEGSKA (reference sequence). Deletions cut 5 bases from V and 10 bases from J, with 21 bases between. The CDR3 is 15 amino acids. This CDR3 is CSAGTQDFLRSPLHF. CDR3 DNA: TGCAGTGCTGGAACACAGGACTTTTTGAGATCACCCCTCCACTTT.

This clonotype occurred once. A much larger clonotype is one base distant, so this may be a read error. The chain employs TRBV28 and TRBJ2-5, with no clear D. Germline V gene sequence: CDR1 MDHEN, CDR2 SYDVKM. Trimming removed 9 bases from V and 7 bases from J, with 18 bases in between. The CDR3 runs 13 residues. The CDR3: CASRNFYKGTQYF. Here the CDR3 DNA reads TGTGCCAGTAGGAACTTCTATAAAGGGACCCAGTACTTC.